This T cell receptor (beta chain) was identified in a study of blood T cell repertoires in COVID-19. As for the study in general: The cDNA or gDNA used as material had been derived from T cells, B-cell-depleted T cells, or PBMCs.

TCRdb keeps only in-frame clones here, not all; method: immunoSEQ multiplex PCR. Of around 140,000 clones detected, around 81% appear once; the ten largest clones hold approximately 8.7%. This CDR3 region has 14 residues. The V and J ends lost 8 bases and 5 bases, in that order; junction bases with no gene match: 9. From germline, CDR1 is MDHEN and CDR2 SYDVKM. The sequence was obtained from an older woman with active or convalescent COVID-19. This chain uses TRBV28 with TRBJ1-1; 9 bases fit TRBD1. What was sequenced was peripheral blood. CDR3 residues: CASLTDRGNTEAFF. Here the CDR3 DNA reads TGTGCCAGCCTAACGGACAGGGGAAATACTGAAGCTTTCTTT. Using reference TRBV28 and TRBJ1-1 for the parts outside the CDR3, the full variable domain is DVKVTQSSRYLVKRTGEKVFLECVQDMDHENMFWYRQDPGLGLRLIYFSYDVKMKEKGDIPEGYSVSREKKERFSLILESASTNQTSMYLCASLTDRGNTEAFFGQGTRLTVV.